This T cell receptor beta chain was captured in a study of shared clonotypes between healthy human individuals. The overall study: Researchers assigned three CD4 naive, three CD4 memory, two CD8 naive and one CD8 memory plate to each donor.

CDR3 length equals 14 residues. CDR1 and CDR2 from the germline V gene are PRHDT and FYEKMQ (reference sequence). Trimming shortened V by 5 bases and J by 7 bases, and 14 bases separated the two germline ends. Positive CCR7 selection of CD45RO-negative cells yielded the naive CD8 cells, and terminally differentiated effector memory CD45RA+ cells were excluded. The input for sorted-subset replicate PCRs was roughly 180 ng DNA, tens of thousands of T cell genomes. The assay was immunoSEQ multiplex PCR, and TCRdb's table has in-frame clones only and misses some. The data hold a few million clones, with roughly 93% observed a single time.

The sequencing sample was made of naive CD8+ T cells from PBMCs. The chain employs TRBV13 and TRBJ2-2, with D perhaps given as TRBD1 or TRBD2 (5 bases each). This clonotype originated in a man younger than 35 in good health. Some clones in this sample may be carry-over from other donors' samples. In DNA, the CDR3 is TGTGCCAGCAGCCCCGGGACCGGCGGCGGGGAGCTGTTTTTT. Its translation: CASSPGTGGGELFF.